The 14 T cell receptor beta chains given below trace back to one sample, sequenced in a study of human T cells and chemical hapten exposure (TCRdb year 2021). Library prep was done by 5' RACE. Sequencing took place on an Illumina MiSeq. TCRdb reanalyzed the raw reads on its own, using fastp at Q25 for trimming and MiXCR for clone calling, and kept in-frame beta chains. For every CDR3 protein sequence, its rows merge into one entry that carries the most common genes and DNA. For this sample the table gives 81,000 or so distinct CDR3 sequences, of which 7.7% were detected only once. The ten largest make up around 2.3% of the sample. Unfractionated whole blood was collected in Tempus Blood RNA tubes, and total RNA was extracted from that blood. The receptors were sampled from a male donor in good health.

This clonotype appeared a few times. The chain recombines TRBV19 with TRBJ1-5; D not resolved. The CDR3 is made up of 15 amino acids. Trimming removed 1 base at V and 2 bases at J, with 9 bases between. Germline values: CDR1 LNHDA, CDR2 SQIVND (reference sequence). In nucleotides, the CDR3 is TGTGCCAGTAGTATAGGGGGTTTGGGCAATCAGCCCCAGCATTTT. This gives the protein CASSIGGLGNQPQHF.

The chain recombines TRBV19 with TRBJ2-2; 8 bases are shared with TRBD2. Germline CDR1 reads LNHDA; CDR2 reads SQIVND (reference sequence). CDR3 size: 19 residues. V shed 5 bases and J 0 bases; nucleotides not matched to a gene: 14. The CDR3 region has the DNA TGTGCCAGTAGTCCGAGGACTAGCAGAGTACTTACGAACACCGGGGAGCTGTTTTTT. This encodes CASSPRTSRVLTNTGELFF.

The chain joins TRBV6-5 to TRBJ2-1, with D maybe TRBD2 (6 bases). The CDR3 has 12 amino acids. V was pared by 5 bases and J by 10 bases, with 12 bases between. The germline V gene encodes CDR1 MNHEY and CDR2 SVGAGI. CDR3 in amino acids: CASSGGLGEQFF. CDR3 bases: TGTGCCAGCAGTGGGGGGTTGGGGGAGCAGTTCTTC.

This clonotype was seen repeatedly, ten times or more. The chain recombines TRBV29-1 with TRBJ1-1, with D maybe TRBD1 (5 bases). Germline V lookup: CDR1 SQVTM, CDR2 ANQGSEA. The CDR3 loop spans 12 amino acids. Trimming removed 6 bases at V and 4 bases at J, with 12 bases between. CDR3 bases: TGCAGCGTATATCAGGGAGGCACTGAAGCTTTCTTT. As protein: CSVYQGGTEAFF.

This clonotype was seen a few times. This chain joins TRBV7-2 and TRBJ2-2, with a weak D call TRBD2 (5 bases). V was clipped by 2 bases and J by 7 bases, with 14 bases between them. CDR1 is SGHTA, CDR2 FQGNSA, per germline. The CDR3 runs 15 residues. In DNA, the CDR3 is TGTGCCAGCAGCTTAAGACCCGGGGAAAGCGGGGAGCTGTTTTTT. Residues: CASSLRPGESGELFF. Together with reference TRBV7-2 and TRBJ2-2, the CDR3 gives the full variable domain: GAGVSQSPSNKVTEKGKDVELRCDPISGHTALYWYRQSLGQGLEFLIYFQGNSAPDKSGLPSDRFSAERTGGSVSTLTIQRTQQEDSAVYLCASSLRPGESGELFFGEGSRLTVL.

This clonotype has ten or more counts. The rearrangement links TRBV7-2 to TRBJ2-5; D not resolved. CDR3 size: 11 residues. Germline CDR1 SGHTA, CDR2 FQGNSA. V was pared by 3 bases and J by 5 bases, with 4 bases between. The CDR3, as DNA: TGTGCCAGCAGCTTTACGGAGACCCAGTACTTC. Protein: CASSFTETQYF.

This clonotype was recorded at least ten times. This chain connects TRBV7-2 to TRBJ2-5; the match to TRBD1 covers 7 bases. Trimming cost V 1 base and J 3 bases; bases outside gene matches: 2. The V gene's germline CDR1 is SGHTA and CDR2 FQGNSA. The CDR3 is 14 residues long. CDR3 DNA sequence: TGTGCCAGCAGCTTAGTGGGGACAGAAGAGACCCAGTACTTC. It codes for CASSLVGTEETQYF.

This chain uses TRBV6-2 or TRBV6-3 with TRBJ1-1; no firm D call. V was pared by 6 bases and J by 2 bases, with 4 bases between. The germline V gene encodes CDR1 MNHEY and CDR2 SVGEGT. The CDR3 covers 11 residues. The CDR3 coding sequence is TGTGCCAGCAGGAATAACACTGAAGCTTTCTTT. Residues: CASRNNTEAFF.

This clonotype came up a few times. The chain uses TRBV2 and TRBJ1-5; the D gene is possibly TRBD1 (6 bases). CDR1 is SNHLY, CDR2 FYNNEI, per germline. The CDR3 runs to 13 residues. The ends were cut back, 7 bases at V and 7 bases at J, with 14 bases in the middle. CDR3 sequence reads: CASTDREVQPQHF. In DNA form, the CDR3 reads TGTGCCAGCACGGACAGAGAGGTACAGCCCCAGCATTTT.

V and J are TRBV20-1 and TRBJ1-1; D might be TRBD1 (6 bases). The V end lost 3 bases, the J end lost 0 bases, and 14 bases lay between the germline ends. The CDR3 consists of 15 residues. Germline V CDR1 and CDR2: DFQATT, SNEGSKA (reference sequence). The CDR3 region has the DNA TGCAGTGCTAGGGAGGACAGAGCTCTGAACACTGAAGCTTTCTTT. Translated: CSAREDRALNTEAFF.

The genes are TRBV20-1 and TRBJ2-3; the D gene is possibly TRBD2 (5 bases). The V gene lost 0 bases and the J gene lost 1 base, with 11 bases spanning the gap. This CDR3 contains 15 residues. CDR1 is DFQATT and CDR2 is SNEGSKA in the germline V gene (reference sequence). The chain's CDR3 is CSARDTGIGTDTQYF. The CDR3 coding sequence is TGCAGTGCTAGAGATACGGGGATCGGCACAGATACGCAGTATTTT.

This clonotype has just a few counts. The chain uses TRBV27 and TRBJ2-2; unclear D gene. CDR3 length: 14 residues. Germline-derived CDR1 and CDR2 are MNHEY and SMNVEV (reference sequence). V dropped 6 bases and J dropped 6 bases, with 14 bases sitting between them. The CDR3 loop is CASREFGRAGELFF. The CDR3 DNA is TGTGCCAGCAGGGAATTCGGACGTGCCGGGGAGCTGTTTTTT.

The chain has TRBV29-1 and TRBJ2-5; TRBD2 aligns across 7 bases. J was trimmed by 2 bases and V by 6 bases; bases with no gene match: 3. Germline V gene lookup returns CDR1 SQVTM and CDR2 ANQGSEA. This CDR3 is built from 12 residues. In nucleotides, the CDR3 is TGCAGCGTACTAGCGAGTCAAGAGACCCAGTACTTC. It translates to CSVLASQETQYF.

This clonotype was seen ten or more times. The V call is TRBV6-5, the J call TRBJ2-5; either TRBD1 or TRBD2 may supply D (5 bases each). Germline V CDR1 and CDR2: MNHEY, SVGAGI. Trimming removed 4 bases from V and 4 bases from J, with 19 bases in between. This CDR3 comprises 16 residues. The DNA of the CDR3 is TGTGCCAGCAGTTCCAACCCTGGGGGTTGGGGAGAGACCCAGTACTTC. Its translation is CASSSNPGGWGETQYF.